These 18 T cell receptor beta chains came from one sample sequenced in a study of T-cell memory formation after mild COVID-19. TCRdb reanalysed the 5' RACE reads using MiXCR and keeps one entry per CDR3 protein. The sample holds roughly 300,000 distinct CDR3 sequences, 8% to 10% seen once. The source material was PBMCs or a T cell subset sorted from them (not recorded which). These receptors all stem from a man between 18 and 29 years old who had mild COVID-19 (a few samples of this study predate the infection). Cell type and time point are not known.

The chain has TRBV20-1 and TRBJ1-2; D not certain. The germline CDR1 and CDR2 sequences are DFQATT and SNEGSKA (reference sequence). Between the trimmed V and J ends, which lost 3 bases and 7 bases, there was a span of 21 bases. This CDR3 is built from 15 residues. The CDR3 nucleotides read TGCAGTGCTAGGACCGGAGGAGAGCAGGTCGTTGGCTACACCTTC. It yields the protein CSARTGGEQVVGYTF.

This CDR3 reads CASSRQGARSGELFF. DNA of the CDR3: TGTGCCAGCAGCCGACAGGGGGCGCGGTCCGGGGAGCTGTTTTTT. V and J are TRBV7-2 and TRBJ2-2; TRBD1 matches at 10 bases. The germline V gene encodes CDR1 SGHTA and CDR2 FQGNSA. The CDR3 runs 15 residues. Germline trimming cut 5 bases from V and 6 bases from J; bases unmatched to any gene: 6.

In its sample, this clonotype was seen a few times. V is TRBV20-1 and J is TRBJ2-5; 10 bases are a match to TRBD1. CDR1 DFQATT and CDR2 SNEGSKA come from the germline V gene (reference sequence). The trim removed 4 bases at V and 5 bases at J, leaving 7 bases unmatched. The CDR3 is 14 residues long. CDR3 sequence: CSAKDPGQGETQYF. CDR3 DNA sequence: TGCAGTGCTAAAGATCCGGGACAGGGGGAGACCCAGTACTTC.

This clonotype was observed a few times. The chain employs TRBV29-1 and TRBJ1-5; D call uncertain. The length of the CDR3 is 15 residues. Between the trimmed V and J ends, which lost 5 bases and 3 bases, there was a span of 17 bases. Germline CDR1 SQVTM, CDR2 ANQGSEA. The CDR3 loop reads CSVKGPRRVNQPQHF. The CDR3 DNA reads as TGCAGCGTTAAAGGCCCTCGAAGGGTCAATCAGCCCCAGCATTTT.

The rearrangement links TRBV29-1 to TRBJ2-2; the match to TRBD2 covers 9 bases. J lost 6 bases, V lost 6 bases, and 5 bases had no gene match. The CDR3 loop spans 13 amino acids. Germline assignment: CDR1 SQVTM and CDR2 ANQGSEA. CDR3: CSVGRTSAGELFF. The CDR3 coding sequence is TGCAGCGTCGGGAGGACTAGCGCCGGGGAGCTGTTTTTT.

This clonotype was counted between two and nine times. The chain combines TRBV27 with TRBJ1-5; weak D call: TRBD1 (5 bases). V gave up 5 bases and J gave up 6 bases, with 11 bases separating them. The CDR3 totals 13 residues. Germline CDR1 and CDR2: MNHEY and SMNVEV (reference sequence). CDR3 bases: TGTGCCAGCAGTCAGGGTCTTCGTCAGCCCCAGCATTTT. This encodes CASSQGLRQPQHF.

This clonotype has more than one count but fewer than ten. The chain carries TRBV25-1 and TRBJ1-4; no clear D. Germline V gene sequence: CDR1 MGHDK, CDR2 SYGVNS. The germline V and J ends were trimmed by 3 bases and 5 bases, with 13 bases remaining between them. CDR3 length equals 15 residues. CDR3 in DNA: TGTGCCAGCAGTGATCACGACATAGGGAATGAAAAACTGTTTTTT. It codes for CASSDHDIGNEKLFF.

This clonotype came up a few times. The V call is TRBV12-3 or TRBV12-4, the J call TRBJ1-1; D is unresolved. Trimming pared 3 bases from V and 3 bases from J, leaving 17 bases between. There are 16 residues in the CDR3. Here the CDR3 reads CASSFGGRTADTEAFF. For the CDR3, the DNA is TGTGCCAGCAGTTTTGGTGGCAGGACGGCAGACACTGAAGCTTTCTTT.

This clonotype occurred a few times. An end of the junction differs from the germline gene, which may be a read error. This sequence joins TRBV12-3 or TRBV12-4 and TRBJ1-1; possible D gene TRBD1, 5 bases. The CDR3 runs 12 residues. The CDR3 DNA reads as TGTGCCAGCAGGGGGCCGGCGCCGAGGGACGAATTT. Translating gives CASRGPAPRDEF.

The chain uses TRBV18 and TRBJ2-2; perhaps TRBD1 as D (6 bases). Trimming removed 6 bases from V and 7 bases from J, with 21 bases in between. CDR1 and CDR2 from the germline V gene are KGHSH and LQKENI. CDR3 length: 16 residues. CDR3 sequence: CASSQNAGTNSGELFF. For the CDR3, the DNA is TGTGCCAGCTCGCAGAACGCCGGGACAAATAGCGGGGAGCTGTTTTTT.

The chain joins TRBV4-3 to TRBJ1-1, with D uncertain. The CDR3 runs 15 residues. V lost 0 bases and J lost 5, with 13 bases in between. Germline assignment: CDR1 LGHNA and CDR2 YSLEER. The CDR3 coding sequence is TGCGCCAGCAGCCAAGAGGTAAGGAGTAGGACTGAAGCTTTCTTT. Translated, it gives CASSQEVRSRTEAFF.

The rearrangement links TRBV20-1 to TRBJ2-5, with 10 bases identical to TRBD2. J gave up 2 bases and V 5 bases, and 8 bases lay outside the gene matches. The CDR3 sequence is 15 residues long. Looked up from germline, CDR1 is DFQATT and CDR2 is SNEGSKA (reference sequence). The DNA of the CDR3 is TGCAGTGCTGAGATAGCGGGGGGCGGACAAGAGACCCAGTACTTC. Translating gives CSAEIAGGGQETQYF.

This clonotype was picked up a small number of times. The chain couples TRBV28 to TRBJ2-1; a possible D gene is TRBD1 (5 bases). Trimming stripped 10 bases from V and 3 bases from J, with 13 bases between. CDR1 MDHEN and CDR2 SYDVKM come from the germline V gene. CDR3 size: 13 residues. The CDR3 DNA is TGTGCCACCCTAAACCAGGGCTACAATGAGCAGTTCTTC. This sequence encodes CATLNQGYNEQFF.

The chain carries TRBV7-2 and TRBJ2-1; 7 bases are a match to TRBD1. The CDR3 covers 16 residues. V was pared by 4 bases and J by 0 bases, with 6 bases of the junction left unmatched. The germline CDR1 and CDR2 sequences are SGHTA and FQGNSA. DNA of the CDR3: TGTGCCAGCAGCTCCAGGACAGGCAGCTCCTACAATGAGCAGTTCTTC. It is translated as CASSSRTGSSYNEQFF.

V usage is TRBV5-1 and J usage is TRBJ1-3; TRBD1 is a possible D gene (5 bases). The ends were cut back, 7 bases at V and 0 bases at J, with 14 bases in the middle. Per the germline V gene, CDR1 is SGHRS and CDR2 is YFSETQ. The CDR3 is 15 amino acids. The CDR3 bases are TGCGCCAGCTCCGATGGGGGAACCTCTGGAAACACCATATATTTT. This codes for CASSDGGTSGNTIYF.

There are many counts of this clonotype. The V gene is TRBV7-9, the J gene TRBJ2-3; D is ambiguous. Germline CDR1 and CDR2: SEHNR and FQNEAQ (reference sequence). V was pared by 4 bases and J by 2 bases, with 4 bases between. The CDR3 length is 12 residues. This CDR3 reads CASSWDTDTQYF. DNA for the CDR3: TGTGCCAGCAGCTGGGACACAGATACGCAGTATTTT.

This clonotype was seen repeatedly, ten times or more. The chain has TRBV10-3 and TRBJ2-7; 7 bases are shared with TRBD2. Germline V CDR1 and CDR2: ENHRY, SYGVKD. The length of the CDR3 is 13 residues. J was trimmed by 9 bases and V by 0 bases; bases with no gene match: 5. The CDR3 DNA sequence: TGTGCCATCAGTGAGTCGATAGGGGAGGGGCAGTACTTC. Protein product: CAISESIGEGQYF.

This clonotype was seen only a few times. The genes are TRBV7-3 and TRBJ2-1, with D possibly TRBD1 on 6 matching bases. CDR3 size: 14 residues. Deletions cut 5 bases from V and 7 bases from J, with 15 bases between. The V gene's germline CDR1 is SGHTA and CDR2 FQGTGA. The CDR3 reads CASSGRDIVNEQFF. CDR3 nucleotides: TGTGCCAGCAGCGGACGGGACATCGTAAATGAGCAGTTCTTC.